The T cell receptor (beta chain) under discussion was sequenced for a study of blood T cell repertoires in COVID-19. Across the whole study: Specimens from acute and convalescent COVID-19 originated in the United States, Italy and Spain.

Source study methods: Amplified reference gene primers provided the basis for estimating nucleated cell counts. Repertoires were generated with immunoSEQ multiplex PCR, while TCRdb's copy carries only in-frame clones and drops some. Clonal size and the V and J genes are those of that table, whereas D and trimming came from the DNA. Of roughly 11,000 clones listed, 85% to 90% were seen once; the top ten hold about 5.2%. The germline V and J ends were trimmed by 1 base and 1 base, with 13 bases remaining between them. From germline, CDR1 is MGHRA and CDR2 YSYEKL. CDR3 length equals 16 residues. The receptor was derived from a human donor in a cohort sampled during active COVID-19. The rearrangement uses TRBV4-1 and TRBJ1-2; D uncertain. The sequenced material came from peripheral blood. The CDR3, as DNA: TGCGCCAGCAGCCAAGTAAGGCAGGAAAATAACTATGGCTACACCTTC. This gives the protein CASSQVRQENNYGYTF.